These 18 T cell receptor beta chains came from one sample sequenced in a study of molecular identifiers for immune sequencing clone quantification. TCRdb used MiXCR to reprocess the PCR reads, holding one entry per CDR3 protein. Of 300,000 to 400,000 distinct CDR3 sequences in the sample, around 21% are singletons; the top ten hold 0.7% to 0.9%. Sequences were obtained from naive CD8+ T cells from blood, with Jurkat cell RNA spiked in. Subset denoted: FACS-sorted CD8+CD4-CCR7+CD45RA+ naive T cells. The origin of the receptors is a human donor in good health. Some libraries in this study had Jurkat cell RNA spiked in.

In this sample, this clonotype turned up once. The chain uses TRBV20-1 and TRBJ2-7; D might be TRBD1 (6 bases). V lost 0 bases and J 7 bases, leaving 22 bases between the germline ends. Germline V gives CDR1 DFQATT, CDR2 SNEGSKA (reference sequence). The CDR3 sequence is 16 residues long. CDR3 protein: CSARENGDKLRNEQYF. The CDR3 bases are TGCAGTGCTAGAGAGAATGGGGACAAGCTACGAAATGAGCAGTACTTC.

This clonotype was recorded at least ten times. V and J are TRBV27 and TRBJ1-5; 7 bases fit TRBD1. There are 13 residues in the CDR3. CDR1 is MNHEY and CDR2 is SMNVEV in the germline V gene (reference sequence). Trimming cost V 8 bases and J 1 base; bases outside gene matches: 2. CDR3 DNA sequence: TGTGCCAGCGGGGACAGAAGCAATCAGCCCCAGCATTTT. It encodes CASGDRSNQPQHF.

This clonotype was counted a single time. The junction shows a germline mismatch at one end, possibly a read error. The rearrangement joins TRBV7-9 to TRBJ2-2; 10 nucleotides match TRBD2. This CDR3 has 15 amino acids. The germline CDR1 and CDR2 sequences are SEHNR and FQNEAQ (reference sequence). DNA of the CDR3: TGTGTCAGCAGCCTACCGCTAGCGGGAGCCGGGGAGCTGTTTTTT. Translation gives CVSSLPLAGAGELFF.

On this clonotype: One junction end disagrees with the germline gene, perhaps due to a read error. The J gene is TRBJ2-7, the V gene TRBV6-5; 8 bases are a match to TRBD1. CDR3 length equals 14 residues. Germline lookup yields CDR1 MNHEY and CDR2 SVGAGI. The CDR3 region has the DNA TGTGCCAGCAGTTACGGGCAGGGGGCTTACGGGCAGTACTTC. Amino acid sequence: CASSYGQGAYGQYF.

This clonotype was observed at least ten times. This rearrangement joins TRBV15 to TRBJ2-3; D gene uncertain. The CDR3 consists of 15 residues. Germline CDR1 and CDR2: LNHNV and YYDKDF (reference sequence). The V end lost 2 bases, the J end lost 2 bases, and 11 bases lay between the germline ends. The CDR3 loop reads CATSRLGFLTDTQYF. CDR3 sequence (DNA): TGTGCCACCAGCAGACTTGGGTTTCTCACAGATACGCAGTATTTT.

The sample holds many counts of this clonotype. The chain couples TRBV4-3 to TRBJ2-3; D might be TRBD1 (6 bases). Germline CDR1 reads LGHNA; CDR2 reads YSLEER. The V gene lost 0 bases and the J gene lost 2 bases, with 15 bases spanning the gap. CDR3 length equals 17 residues. DNA for the CDR3: TGCGCCAGCAGCCAAGATATATCACAGGGAATCACAGATACGCAGTATTTT. Residues: CASSQDISQGITDTQYF.

This clonotype appeared many times. The V and J genes are TRBV6-2 or TRBV6-3 and TRBJ2-3; 8 positions match TRBD1. Germline CDR1 MNHEY, CDR2 SVGEGT. This CDR3 region has 17 residues. V gave up 5 bases and J gave up 1 base; unmatched junction bases: 11. CDR3 in amino acids: CASSRWTGPHRTDTQYF. The CDR3 DNA follows: TGTGCCAGCAGTAGATGGACAGGGCCGCATCGCACAGATACGCAGTATTTT.

This clonotype was observed a few times. The chain employs TRBV7-9 and TRBJ1-1; D possibly corresponds to TRBD1 (5 bases). The CDR3 loop spans 13 amino acids. V shed 5 bases and J shed 7 bases, with 14 bases lying between them. Per the germline V gene, CDR1 is SEHNR and CDR2 is FQNEAQ (reference sequence). CDR3 sequence: CASSLPGTVEAFF. In DNA, the CDR3 is TGTGCCAGCAGCCTCCCCGGGACGGTTGAAGCTTTCTTT.

This clonotype was observed a few times. The chain carries TRBV20-1 and TRBJ2-1; weak D call: TRBD2 (5 bases). Germline CDR1 and CDR2: DFQATT and SNEGSKA (reference sequence). Trimming cost V 0 bases and J 0 bases, with 15 bases left between them. CDR3 length: 17 residues. The CDR3 DNA is TGCAGTGCTAGAGATGGTCTAGCCGCTATCTCCTACAATGAGCAGTTCTTC. Amino acids: CSARDGLAAISYNEQFF.

The chain employs TRBV9 and TRBJ2-3; D unresolved. The V and J ends lost 0 bases and 1 base respectively, with 9 bases between them. Germline CDR1 reads SGDLS; CDR2 reads YYNGEE. This CDR3 has 15 amino acids. The CDR3: CASSVGTVGTDTQYF. CDR3 nucleotide sequence: TGTGCCAGCAGCGTAGGGACGGTCGGCACAGATACGCAGTATTTT.

The table lists this clonotype with a few counts. This chain joins TRBV6-5 and TRBJ2-3; 8 bases map to TRBD2. CDR1 and CDR2 (germline): MNHEY, SVGAGI. The CDR3 totals 18 residues. V dropped 0 bases and J dropped 4; count of bases not matched to a gene: 12. The CDR3 DNA sequence: TGTGCCAGCAGTTACTCGAGGTGGAGCGTCGGGGGGGCAGATACGCAGTATTTT. It is translated as CASSYSRWSVGGADTQYF.

A note on this clonotype: A single base separates this from a much larger clone, so it may be a read error. This CDR3 is missing its conserved last phenylalanine or tryptophan, likely due to a read error. V and J are TRBV6-5 and TRBJ2-7, with a weak D call TRBD1 (7 bases). Germline CDR1 is MNHEY and CDR2 is SVGAGI. With 0 bases removed from V and 4 bases from J, the gap between germline ends came to 10 bases. This CDR3 region has 14 residues. The CDR3 sequence: CASSYSSGGYEQYL. In DNA form, the CDR3 reads TGTGCCAGCAGTTACTCATCAGGGGGGTACGAGCAGTACTTA.

A note on this clonotype: This may come from a read error, since a much larger clone is one base off. This chain uses TRBV6-5 with TRBJ2-3; possibly TRBD2 for D (6 bases). Trimming left V 7 bases short and J 2 bases short, with 22 bases between. Germline CDR1 is MNHEY and CDR2 is SVGAGI. The CDR3 contains 17 residues. The CDR3: CASNLTWAGSYTDTQYF. CDR3 DNA sequence: TGTGCCAGCAACCTAACTTGGGCGGGGAGCTACACAGATACGCAGTATTTT.

This clonotype was counted many times. The rearrangement joins TRBV29-1 to TRBJ1-2, with unresolved D. Germline V CDR1 and CDR2: SQVTM, ANQGSEA. This CDR3 spans 13 amino acids. V was pared by 0 bases and J by 4 bases, with 9 bases between. The CDR3 reads CSVEDHVSYGYTF. CDR3 coding DNA: TGCAGCGTTGAAGATCACGTCAGCTATGGCTACACCTTC. The entire variable domain, with the rest obtained from reference TRBV29-1 and TRBJ1-2, is as follows: SAVISQKPSRDICQRGTSLTIQCQVDSQVTMMFWYRQQPGQSLTLIATANQGSEATYESGFVIDKFPISRPNLTFSTLTVSNMSPEDSSIYLCSVEDHVSYGYTFGSGTRLTVV.

DNA for the CDR3: TGTGCCAGCAGTTGGACAGGGGGCTCGTGCGAGCAGTACTTC. This gives the protein CASSWTGGSCEQYF. The chain combines TRBV27 with TRBJ2-7; TRBD1 aligns across 11 bases. CDR3 length: 14 residues. V lost 4 bases and J lost 6; bases outside the gene matches: 5. The V gene's germline CDR1 is MNHEY and CDR2 SMNVEV (reference sequence).

The table lists this clonotype with a count of one. This may come from a read error, since a much larger clone is one base off. The chain uses TRBV4-1 and TRBJ1-1, with 9 nucleotides matching TRBD1. CDR3 length: 13 amino acids. The germline CDR1 and CDR2 sequences are MGHRA and YSYEKL. For the CDR3, the DNA is TGCGCCGGCAGACCGGACAGGGGCACTGAAGCTTTCTTT. Protein sequence: CAGRPDRGTEAFF.

This clonotype was detected many times. The genes are TRBV19 and TRBJ1-5, with D unclear. The V gene lost 7 bases and the J gene lost 6 bases, with 10 bases spanning the gap. In germline, CDR1 is LNHDA, CDR2 SQIVND (reference sequence). The CDR3 sequence is 12 residues long. CDR3 coding DNA: TGTGCCAGTAACCATGTAGGTCAGCCCCAGCATTTT. Translation gives CASNHVGQPQHF.

Here the CDR3 reads CASSLAGRALWHGYTF. The CDR3 DNA reads as TGTGCCAGCAGCTTAGCTGGCCGTGCCCTATGGCATGGCTACACCTTC. The gene calls are TRBV11-2 and TRBJ1-2, with D uncertain. The CDR3 sequence is 16 residues long. Germline-derived CDR1 and CDR2 are SGHAT and FQNNGV. Between the trimmed V and J ends, which lost 1 base and 6 bases, there was a span of 18 bases.